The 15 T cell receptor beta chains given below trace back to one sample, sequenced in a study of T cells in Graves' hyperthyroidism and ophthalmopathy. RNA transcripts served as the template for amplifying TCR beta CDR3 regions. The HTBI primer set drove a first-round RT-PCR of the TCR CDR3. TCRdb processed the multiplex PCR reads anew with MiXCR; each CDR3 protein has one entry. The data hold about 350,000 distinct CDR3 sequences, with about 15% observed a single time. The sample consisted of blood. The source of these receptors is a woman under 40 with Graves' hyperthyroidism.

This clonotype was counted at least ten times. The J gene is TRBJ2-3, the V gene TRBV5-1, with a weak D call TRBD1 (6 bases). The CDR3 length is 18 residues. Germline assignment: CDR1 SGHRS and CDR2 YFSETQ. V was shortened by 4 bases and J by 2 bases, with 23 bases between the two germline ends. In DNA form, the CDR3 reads TGCGCCAGCAGCACGCCCCCCTCAGGACAGTTTAACACAGATACGCAGTATTTT. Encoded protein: CASSTPPSGQFNTDTQYF.

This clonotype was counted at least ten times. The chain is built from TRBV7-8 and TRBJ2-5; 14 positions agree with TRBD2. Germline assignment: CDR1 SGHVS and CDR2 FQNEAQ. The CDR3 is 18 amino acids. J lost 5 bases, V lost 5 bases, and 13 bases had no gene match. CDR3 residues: CASSRRLAGGPQKETQYF. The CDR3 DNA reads TGTGCCAGCAGCCGCCGACTAGCGGGAGGGCCACAGAAGGAGACCCAGTACTTC.

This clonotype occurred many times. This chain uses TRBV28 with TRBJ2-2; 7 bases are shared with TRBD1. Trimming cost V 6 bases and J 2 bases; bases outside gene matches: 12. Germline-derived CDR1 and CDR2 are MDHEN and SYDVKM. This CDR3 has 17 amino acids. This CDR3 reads CASSGWGTAVNTGELFF. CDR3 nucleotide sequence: TGTGCCAGCAGCGGTTGGGGGACAGCGGTAAACACCGGGGAGCTGTTTTTT.

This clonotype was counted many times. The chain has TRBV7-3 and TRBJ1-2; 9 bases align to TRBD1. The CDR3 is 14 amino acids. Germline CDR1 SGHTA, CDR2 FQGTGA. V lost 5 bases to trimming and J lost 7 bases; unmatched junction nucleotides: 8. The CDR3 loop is CASSPGQGRAGYTF. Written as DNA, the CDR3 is TGTGCCAGCAGCCCCGGACAGGGGCGGGCTGGCTACACCTTC.

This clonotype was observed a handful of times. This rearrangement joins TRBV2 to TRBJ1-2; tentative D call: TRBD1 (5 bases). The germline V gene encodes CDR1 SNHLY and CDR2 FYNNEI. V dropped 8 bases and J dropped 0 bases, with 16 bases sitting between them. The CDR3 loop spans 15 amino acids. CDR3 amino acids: CASPGVKKSNYGYTF. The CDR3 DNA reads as TGTGCCAGCCCGGGGGTTAAAAAATCTAACTATGGCTACACCTTC. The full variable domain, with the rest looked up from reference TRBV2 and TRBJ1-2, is EPEVTQTPSHQVTQMGQEVILRCVPISNHLYFYWYRQILGQKVEFLVSFYNNEISEKSEIFDDQFSVERPDGSNFTLKIRSTKLEDSAMYFCASPGVKKSNYGYTFGSGTRLTVV.

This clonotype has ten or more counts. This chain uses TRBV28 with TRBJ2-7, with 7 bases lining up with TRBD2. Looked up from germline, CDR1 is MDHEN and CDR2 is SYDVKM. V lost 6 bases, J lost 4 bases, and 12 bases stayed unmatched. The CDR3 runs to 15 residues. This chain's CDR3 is CASSRPSSGIYEQYF. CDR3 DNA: TGTGCCAGCAGCCGACCCTCTAGCGGAATTTACGAGCAGTACTTC.

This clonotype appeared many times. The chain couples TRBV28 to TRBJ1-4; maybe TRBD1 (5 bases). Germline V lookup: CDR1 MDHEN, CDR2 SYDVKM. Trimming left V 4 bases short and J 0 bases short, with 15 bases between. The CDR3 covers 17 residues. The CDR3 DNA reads TGTGCCAGCAGTTCGACAGTCACCGCGTCAACTAATGAAAAACTGTTTTTT. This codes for CASSSTVTASTNEKLFF.

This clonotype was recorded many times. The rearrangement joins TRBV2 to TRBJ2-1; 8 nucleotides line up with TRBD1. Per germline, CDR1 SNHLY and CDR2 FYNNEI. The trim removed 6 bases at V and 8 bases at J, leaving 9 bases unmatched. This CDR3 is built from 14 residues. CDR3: CASSPRGLGHEQFF. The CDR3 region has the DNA TGTGCCAGCAGCCCCAGGGGGCTAGGGCATGAGCAGTTCTTC. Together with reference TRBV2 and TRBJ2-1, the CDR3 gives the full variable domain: EPEVTQTPSHQVTQMGQEVILRCVPISNHLYFYWYRQILGQKVEFLVSFYNNEISEKSEIFDDQFSVERPDGSNFTLKIRSTKLEDSAMYFCASSPRGLGHEQFFGPGTRLTVL.

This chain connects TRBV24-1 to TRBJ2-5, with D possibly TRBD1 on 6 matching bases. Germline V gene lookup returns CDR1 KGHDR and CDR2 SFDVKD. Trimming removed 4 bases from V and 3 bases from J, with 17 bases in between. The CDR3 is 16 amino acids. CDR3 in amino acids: CATSDPGQYGKETQYF. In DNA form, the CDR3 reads TGTGCCACCAGTGACCCAGGACAGTATGGTAAAGAGACCCAGTACTTC.

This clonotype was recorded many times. The CDR3 DNA sequence: TGTGCCAGCAGCTTATCAGCCACCCAGGGGGGGCAAGAGACCCAGTACTTC. Translating gives CASSLSATQGGQETQYF. The rearrangement links TRBV7-9 to TRBJ2-5; perhaps D is TRBD1 or TRBD2 (7 bases each). This CDR3 region has 17 residues. The germline V gene encodes CDR1 SEHNR and CDR2 FQNEAQ (reference sequence). Trimming shortened V by 2 bases and J by 2 bases, and 18 bases separated the two germline ends.

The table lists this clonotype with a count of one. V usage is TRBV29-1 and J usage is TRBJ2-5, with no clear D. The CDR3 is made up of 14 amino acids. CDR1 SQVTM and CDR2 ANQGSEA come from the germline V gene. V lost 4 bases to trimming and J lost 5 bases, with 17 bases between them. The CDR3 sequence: CSVVPGGVGETQYF. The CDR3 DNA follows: TGCAGCGTTGTGCCGGGTGGGGTTGGGGAGACCCAGTACTTC.

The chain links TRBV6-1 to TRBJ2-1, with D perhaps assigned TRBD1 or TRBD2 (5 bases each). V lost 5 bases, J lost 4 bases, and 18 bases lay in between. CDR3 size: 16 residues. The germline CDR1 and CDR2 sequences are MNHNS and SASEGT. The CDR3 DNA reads TGTGCCAGCAGTAACCAAATTGGGGGTGGATACAATGAGCAGTTCTTC. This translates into CASSNQIGGGYNEQFF.

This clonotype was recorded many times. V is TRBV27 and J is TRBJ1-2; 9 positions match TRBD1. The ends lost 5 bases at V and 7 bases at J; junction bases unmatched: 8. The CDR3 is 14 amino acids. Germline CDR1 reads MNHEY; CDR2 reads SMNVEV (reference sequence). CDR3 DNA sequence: TGTGCCAGCAGTCAATTACAGGGGGCGGCTGGCTACACCTTC. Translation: CASSQLQGAAGYTF.

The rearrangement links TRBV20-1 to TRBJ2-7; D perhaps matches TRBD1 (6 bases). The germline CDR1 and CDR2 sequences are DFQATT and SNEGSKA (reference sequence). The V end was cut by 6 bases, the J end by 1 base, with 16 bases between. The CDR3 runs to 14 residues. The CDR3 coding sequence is TGCAGTGCCCCAGCCGCCACAGGGTCCTACGAGCAGTACTTC. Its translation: CSAPAATGSYEQYF.

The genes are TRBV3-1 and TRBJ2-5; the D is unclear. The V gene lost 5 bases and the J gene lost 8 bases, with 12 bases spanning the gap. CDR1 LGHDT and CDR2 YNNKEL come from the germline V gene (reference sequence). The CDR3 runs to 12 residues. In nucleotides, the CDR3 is TGTGCCAGCAGCTGGACCTATAGTACCCAGTACTTC. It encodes CASSWTYSTQYF.